The text below deals with one TCR beta chain. Its specificity is unknown. Next came a second PCR, run for roughly 6 to 11 cycles, which used a sample-barcoded 5' primer along with a J-beta primer mix. Each CDR3 protein gets one entry after TCRdb re-called the 5' RACE reads with MiXCR. The sample lists some 1,500,000 distinct CDR3 sequences, about 42% occurring once. The CDR3 is 14 residues long. The germline V gene has CDR1 DFQATT and CDR2 SNEGSKA (reference sequence). With V trimmed by 3 bases and J by 7 bases, 6 bases remained unmatched. The data are from a study of blood T cells in healthy people across ages. Study results and limitations: Age advanced and TCR beta diversity per million T cells fell, roughly linearly.

Extracted total RNA amounted to at least 5.5 micrograms for each sample. The sample consisted of blood. The chain links TRBV20-1 to TRBJ2-1, with 10 bases matching TRBD2. The source of this sequence is a woman between 18 and 29 years old in good health. The CDR3 region is CSASLAGVNNEQFF. Written as DNA, the CDR3 is TGCAGTGCTAGTCTAGCGGGAGTAAATAATGAGCAGTTCTTC.